Listed below are T cell receptor beta chains from one sample, sequenced in a study of blood T cells in healthy people across ages. MiXCR was run by TCRdb on the 5' RACE reads, yielding one entry per CDR3 protein. Seen here are some 1.4 million distinct CDR3 sequences, 42% observed once, and the top ten hold roughly 7.9%. Material: blood. All receptors derive from a woman between 18 and 29 years old in good health. CDR3s include the opening cysteine and the closing phenylalanine or tryptophan. Fields, in order: clone size, J gene, V gene, D gene, CDR3 DNA, CDR3 protein. A D gene is named only where the DNA matches it firmly. Clone size is stated in some rows and not others, as once, few, many or a class when expanded.

clone size: few; J gene: TRBJ2-5; V gene: TRBV29-1; D gene: NA; CDR3 DNA: TGCAGCGTTAGTTCGGTTAACAATGAGCAGTACTTC; CDR3 protein: CSVSSVNNEQYF
clone size: NA; J gene: TRBJ1-1; V gene: TRBV7-6; D gene: NA; CDR3 DNA: TGTGCCAGCAGCCCGGTCCTCAGCACTGAAGCTTTCTTT; CDR3 protein: CASSPVLSTEAFF
clone size: NA; J gene: TRBJ1-5; V gene: TRBV3-1; D gene: TRBD1; CDR3 DNA: TGTGTCAGCAGCCAAGGGACAGGGGACAAGAATCAGCCCCAGCATTTT; CDR3 protein: CVSSQGTGDKNQPQHF
clone size: NA; J gene: TRBJ2-4; V gene: TRBV5-1; D gene: NA; CDR3 DNA: TGCGCCAGCAGCTTGTACTTAGGTGAAAACATTCAGTACTTC; CDR3 protein: CASSLYLGENIQYF
clone size: few; J gene: TRBJ1-1; V gene: TRBV3-1; D gene: NA; CDR3 DNA: TGTGCCAGCAGCCCGTTGGACCACCGGGATGCTTTCTTT; CDR3 protein: CASSPLDHRDAFF
clone size: few; J gene: TRBJ2-7; V gene: TRBV3-1; D gene: TRBD1; CDR3 DNA: TGTGCCAGCAGCCAAGAACCCCGGGACAGGGACGAGCAGTACTTC; CDR3 protein: CASSQEPRDRDEQYF
clone size: NA; J gene: TRBJ2-7; V gene: TRBV28; D gene: NA; CDR3 DNA: TGTGCCAGCAGCAAAACTCCGGGGGAGTTCTACGAGCAGTACTTC; CDR3 protein: CASSKTPGEFYEQYF
clone size: NA; J gene: TRBJ1-5; V gene: TRBV7-8; D gene: TRBD1; CDR3 DNA: TGTGCCAGCAGCTTGTCCGGGACAGGGTCTGATCAGCCCCAGCATTTT; CDR3 protein: CASSLSGTGSDQPQHF
clone size: few; J gene: TRBJ2-6; V gene: TRBV27; D gene: NA; CDR3 DNA: TGTGCCAGCGGACAAGCTGGGGCCAACGTCCTGACTTTC; CDR3 protein: CASGQAGANVLTF
clone size: few; J gene: TRBJ2-1; V gene: TRBV24-1; D gene: TRBD2; CDR3 DNA: TGTGCCACCAGTAGGGCTAGCGGGGAAAACTACAATGAGCAGTTCTTC; CDR3 protein: CATSRASGENYNEQFF
clone size: NA; J gene: TRBJ2-7; V gene: TRBV28; D gene: NA; CDR3 DNA: TGTGCCAGCAGACCGACGGTGGTCTCCTACGAGCAGTACTTC; CDR3 protein: CASRPTVVSYEQYF
clone size: NA; J gene: TRBJ2-1; V gene: TRBV5-1; D gene: TRBD2; CDR3 DNA: TGCGCCAGCCGACCTGTACTAGCGGGGTCGGATGAGCAGTTCTTC; CDR3 protein: CASRPVLAGSDEQFF
clone size: NA; J gene: TRBJ1-1; V gene: TRBV5-5; D gene: NA; CDR3 DNA: TGTGCCAGCAGCTTTACAGGGAAGGCTGAAGCTTTCTTT; CDR3 protein: CASSFTGKAEAFF
clone size: NA; J gene: TRBJ2-1; V gene: TRBV6-1; D gene: TRBD1; CDR3 DNA: TGTGCCAGCAGTGAAGCCGGGACAGGGTCAAGTTTGCAGTTCTTC; CDR3 protein: CASSEAGTGSSLQFF
clone size: few; J gene: TRBJ2-5; V gene: TRBV4-1; D gene: TRBD1; CDR3 DNA: TGCGCCAGCAGCCAAGATTCGGCAGGGGGCTACCTGTACCAAGAGACCCAGTACTTC; CDR3 protein: CASSQDSAGGYLYQETQYF
clone size: NA; J gene: TRBJ2-4; V gene: TRBV5-1; D gene: TRBD1; CDR3 DNA: TGCGCCAGCAGCAACTACAAAACAGGGGGTGATCAGTACTTC; CDR3 protein: CASSNYKTGGDQYF
clone size: NA; J gene: TRBJ2-1; V gene: TRBV3-1; D gene: NA; CDR3 DNA: TGTGCCAGCAGCACAACGAGGGGGGGCCCGTACAATGAGCAGTTCTTC; CDR3 protein: CASSTTRGGPYNEQFF
clone size: few; J gene: TRBJ2-5; V gene: TRBV2; D gene: TRBD2; CDR3 DNA: TGTGCCAGCAGCGAACTAGCGTTACCACAAGAGACCCAGTACTTC; CDR3 protein: CASSELALPQETQYF
clone size: NA; J gene: TRBJ2-3; V gene: TRBV20-1; D gene: NA; CDR3 DNA: TGCAGTGTTCGACGGGGGAGTGGTACAGATACGCAGTATTTT; CDR3 protein: CSVRRGSGTDTQYF
clone size: few; J gene: TRBJ2-2; V gene: TRBV6-5; D gene: NA; CDR3 DNA: TGTGCCAGCAGTTACCGGACTGGGCATGACACCGGGGAGCTGTTTTTT; CDR3 protein: CASSYRTGHDTGELFF
clone size: NA; J gene: TRBJ1-1; V gene: TRBV10-3; D gene: TRBD1; CDR3 DNA: TGTGCCATCAGTCTAGACAGGGATTCTGAAGCTTTCTTT; CDR3 protein: CAISLDRDSEAFF
clone size: NA; J gene: TRBJ2-5; V gene: TRBV11-2; D gene: NA; CDR3 DNA: TGTGCCAGCAGCTTTCGTCTAGGGGGGCGGGATGAGCAGTACTTC; CDR3 protein: CASSFRLGGRDEQYF
clone size: few; J gene: TRBJ2-5; V gene: TRBV11-2; D gene: TRBD1; CDR3 DNA: TGTGCCAGCAGCTTAGCAAGGACAGGGGGAACACAAGAGACCCAGTACTTC; CDR3 protein: CASSLARTGGTQETQYF
clone size: NA; J gene: TRBJ2-3; V gene: TRBV4-2; D gene: TRBD2; CDR3 DNA: TGTGCCAGCAGCCAGCAGACTAGCGCTGGGGATACGCAGTATTTT; CDR3 protein: CASSQQTSAGDTQYF
clone size: many; J gene: TRBJ2-1; V gene: TRBV27; D gene: NA; CDR3 DNA: TGTGCCAGCAGCTTAAGCCTAGTCAATGAGCAGTTCTTC; CDR3 protein: CASSLSLVNEQFF